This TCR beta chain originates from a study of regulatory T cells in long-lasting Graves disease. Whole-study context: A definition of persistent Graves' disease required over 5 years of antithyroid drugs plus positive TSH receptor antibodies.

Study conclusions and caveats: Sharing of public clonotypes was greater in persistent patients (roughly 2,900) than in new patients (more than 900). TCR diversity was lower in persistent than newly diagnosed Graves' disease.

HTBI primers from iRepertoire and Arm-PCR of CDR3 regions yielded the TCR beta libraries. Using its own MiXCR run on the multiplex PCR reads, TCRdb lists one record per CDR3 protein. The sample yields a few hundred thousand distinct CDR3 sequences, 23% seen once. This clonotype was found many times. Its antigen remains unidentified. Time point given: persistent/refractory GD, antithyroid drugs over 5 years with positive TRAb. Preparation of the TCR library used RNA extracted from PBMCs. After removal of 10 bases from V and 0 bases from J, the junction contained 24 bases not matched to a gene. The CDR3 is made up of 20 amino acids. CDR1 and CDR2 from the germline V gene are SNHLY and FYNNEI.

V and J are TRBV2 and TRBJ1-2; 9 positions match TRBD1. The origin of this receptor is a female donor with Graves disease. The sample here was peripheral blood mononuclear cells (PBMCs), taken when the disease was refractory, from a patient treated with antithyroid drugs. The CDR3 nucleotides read TGTGCCATATTTACGGGACCGACAGGGGGACCGACTTATCCTAACTATGGCTACACCTTC. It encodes CAIFTGPTGGPTYPNYGYTF.